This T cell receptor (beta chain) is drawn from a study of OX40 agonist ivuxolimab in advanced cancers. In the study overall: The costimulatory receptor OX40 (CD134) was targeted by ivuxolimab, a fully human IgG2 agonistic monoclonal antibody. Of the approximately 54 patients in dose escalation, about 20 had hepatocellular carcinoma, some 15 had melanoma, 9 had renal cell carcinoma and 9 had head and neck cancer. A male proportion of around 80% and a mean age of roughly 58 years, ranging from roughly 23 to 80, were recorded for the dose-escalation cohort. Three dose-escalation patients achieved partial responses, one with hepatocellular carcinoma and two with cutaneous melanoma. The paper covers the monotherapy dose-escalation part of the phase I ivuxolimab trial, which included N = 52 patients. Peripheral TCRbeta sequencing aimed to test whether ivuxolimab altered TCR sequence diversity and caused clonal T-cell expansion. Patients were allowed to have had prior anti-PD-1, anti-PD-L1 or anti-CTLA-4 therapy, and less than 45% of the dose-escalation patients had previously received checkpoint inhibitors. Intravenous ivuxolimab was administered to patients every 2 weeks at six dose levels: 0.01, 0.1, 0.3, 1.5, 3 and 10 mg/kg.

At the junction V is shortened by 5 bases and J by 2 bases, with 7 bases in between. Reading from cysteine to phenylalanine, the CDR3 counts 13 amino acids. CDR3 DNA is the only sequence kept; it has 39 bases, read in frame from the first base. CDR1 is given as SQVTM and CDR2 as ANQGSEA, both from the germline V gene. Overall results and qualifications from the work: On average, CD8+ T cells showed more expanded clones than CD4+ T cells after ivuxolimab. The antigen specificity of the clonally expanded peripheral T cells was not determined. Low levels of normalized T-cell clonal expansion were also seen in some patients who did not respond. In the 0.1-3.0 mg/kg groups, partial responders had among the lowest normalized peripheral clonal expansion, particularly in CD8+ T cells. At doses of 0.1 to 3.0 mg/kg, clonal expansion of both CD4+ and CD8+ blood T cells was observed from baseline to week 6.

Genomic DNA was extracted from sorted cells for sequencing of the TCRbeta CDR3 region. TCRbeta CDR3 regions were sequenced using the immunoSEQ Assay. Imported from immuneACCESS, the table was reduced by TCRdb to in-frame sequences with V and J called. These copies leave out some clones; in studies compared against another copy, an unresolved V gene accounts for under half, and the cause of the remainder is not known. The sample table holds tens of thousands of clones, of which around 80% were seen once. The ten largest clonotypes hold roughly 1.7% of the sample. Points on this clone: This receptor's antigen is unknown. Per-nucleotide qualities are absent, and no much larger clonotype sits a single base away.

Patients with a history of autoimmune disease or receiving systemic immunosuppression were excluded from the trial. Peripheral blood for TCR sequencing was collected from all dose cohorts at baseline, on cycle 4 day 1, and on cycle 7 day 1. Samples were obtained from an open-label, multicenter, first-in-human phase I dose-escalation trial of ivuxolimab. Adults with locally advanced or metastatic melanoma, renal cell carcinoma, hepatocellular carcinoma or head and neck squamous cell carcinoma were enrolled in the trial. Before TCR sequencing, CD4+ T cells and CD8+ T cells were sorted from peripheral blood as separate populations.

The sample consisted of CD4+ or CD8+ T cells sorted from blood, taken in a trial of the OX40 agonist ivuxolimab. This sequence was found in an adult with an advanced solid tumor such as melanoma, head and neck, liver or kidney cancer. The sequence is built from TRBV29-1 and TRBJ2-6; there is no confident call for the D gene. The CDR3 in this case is CSVLTTGANVLTF. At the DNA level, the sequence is TGCAGCGTTCTGACCACTGGGGCCAACGTCCTGACTTTC.